The clone carrying this TCR beta chain came up a few times. The data stem from a study of cytomegalovirus exposure and HLA in healthy donors. Per the germline V gene, CDR1 is MNHNS and CDR2 is SASEGT. The ends were cut back, 2 bases at V and 0 bases at J, with 2 bases in the middle. The CDR3 has 14 amino acids. The PCR made use of 60 Vbeta and 13 Jbeta primers. Data came from immunoSEQ multiplex PCR; TCRdb stores just in-frame clones and leaves some out. The top ten clones hold over 2% of a sample with over 85,000 clones, 6% to 9% of them seen once. Sample: PBMCs. The chain couples TRBV6-1 to TRBJ2-6; no clear D. This receptor was taken from a man aged 45 to 65 in good health and CMV-seronegative. CDR3 protein: CASSELSGANVLTF. Here the CDR3 DNA reads TGTGCCAGCAGTGAACTCTCTGGGGCCAACGTCCTGACTTTC.